Listed below are T cell receptor beta chains from one sample, sequenced in a study of blood T cell repertoires in COVID-19. The protocol was immunoSEQ multiplex PCR, while the TCRdb copy is restricted to in-frame clones and leaves out a portion. Of 150,000 or so clones listed, 65% to 85% are singletons. Sequenced: peripheral blood. Source of these receptors: a man in his sixties with active or convalescent COVID-19. Both conserved end residues are part of each CDR3. The order of the fields is J gene, V gene, clone size, D gene, CDR3 DNA, CDR3 protein. D genes are given only for firm matches. Size values are once, few and many counts, or a class for expanded clones, and some rows have none.

>TRBJ1-1|TRBV18|-|TRBD1
TGTGCCAGCTCACGACAGGGTGAGAGCACTGAAGCTTTCTTT
CASSRQGESTEAFF
>TRBJ2-7|TRBV28|once|-
TGTGCCAGCCGTACCGCAGGGAGGGAGCAGTACTTC
CASRTAGREQYF
>TRBJ2-7|TRBV12-3/TRBV12-4|-|TRBD2
TGTGCCAGCAGCAGCGGGAGGGCGGACGAGCAGTACTTC
CASSSGRADEQYF
>TRBJ2-2|TRBV7-3|-|-
TGTGCCAGCAGCCTCGACAGTTACACCGGGGAGCTGTTTTTT
CASSLDSYTGELFF
>TRBJ2-1|TRBV5-8|-|TRBD2
TGTGCCAGCAGCTTGACCGGGACTAGCGGTTACAATGAGCAGTTCTTC
CASSLTGTSGYNEQFF
>TRBJ2-5|TRBV18|-|TRBD2
TGTGCCAGCTCACCAACTGGGACTAGCGCAGAGACCCAGTACTTC
CASSPTGTSAETQYF
>TRBJ1-2|TRBV15|few|-
TGTGCCACCAGCAGAGGACAGGCCTATGGCTACACCTTC
CATSRGQAYGYTF
>TRBJ2-1|TRBV28|-|-
TGTGCCAGCAGGTACAGGAGTTACAATGAGCAGTTCTTC
CASRYRSYNEQFF
>TRBJ2-2|TRBV9|-|-
TGTGCCAGCAGCGTGCAACTAGCTGCCGGGGAGCTGTTTTTT
CASSVQLAAGELFF
>TRBJ2-3|TRBV25-1|-|TRBD2
TGTGCCAGCAGTAGAGATGTAGCGGGAGCCTCAGATACGCAGTATTTT
CASSRDVAGASDTQYF
>TRBJ2-3|TRBV24-1|few|-
TGTGCCACCAGTTTGCGGAGCACAGATACGCAGTATTTT
CATSLRSTDTQYF
>TRBJ1-2|TRBV5-8|-|-
TGTGCCAGCAGTCTCCGGGATGGCTACACCTTC
CASSLRDGYTF
>TRBJ1-2|TRBV21-1|-|-
TGTGCCAGCACCTACAGGTCTCACTATGGCTACACCTTC
CASTYRSHYGYTF
>TRBJ2-5|TRBV28|-|TRBD2
TGTGCCAGCAGTCCCGGGGGGGCCGGGGGGACCCAGTACTTC
CASSPGGAGGTQYF
>TRBJ2-5|TRBV18|-|-
TGTGCCAGCTCGTTCGACCAAGAGACCCAGTACTTC
CASSFDQETQYF
>TRBJ1-5|TRBV19|-|TRBD1
TGTGCCAGTAGTGGGGACAGGTCACTGCATTTT
CASSGDRSLHF
>TRBJ2-7|TRBV6-5|-|-
TGTGCCAGCAGAAGGGACACCACCTACGAGCAGTACTTC
CASRRDTTYEQYF
>TRBJ2-4|TRBV28|-|TRBD2
TGTGCCAGCAGTTTAGTGGGCGGGAGCAGGGCGATGGCCAAAAACATTCAGTACTTC
CASSLVGGSRAMAKNIQYF
>TRBJ2-7|TRBV29-1|once|TRBD2
TGCAGCGTTGAAGACCTAGCGGGAGCAGGTCAGTACTTC
CSVEDLAGAGQYF
>TRBJ2-5|TRBV14|-|TRBD1
TGTGCCAGCAGCCAAAGGGAGACAGGGTTGGAGACCCAGTACTTC
CASSQRETGLETQYF
>TRBJ2-1|TRBV25-1|-|TRBD2
TGTGCCAGCCTATATAGCGGGGCTCGGAATGAGCAGTTCTTC
CASLYSGARNEQFF
>TRBJ1-2|TRBV5-5|-|-
TGTGCCAGCAGCCCGACGAAACAGGGAAAGAAGGACATTTATGGCTACACCTTC
CASSPTKQGKKDIYGYTF
>TRBJ2-7|TRBV19|-|-
TGTGCCAGTAGTATATCCGGGACCTACGAGCAGTACTTC
CASSISGTYEQYF
>TRBJ1-6|TRBV6-5|-|-
TGTGCCAGCGCACCCGGGGCCTATAATTCACCCCTCCACTTT
CASAPGAYNSPLHF
>TRBJ1-1|TRBV9|once|TRBD1
TGTGCCAGCAGCGGGGGACAGCGGAACACTGAAGCTTTCTTT
CASSGGQRNTEAFF
>TRBJ1-1|TRBV4-1|-|-
TGCGCCAGCAGCCAAGGGGCAGGGGTGAACACTGAAGCTTTCTTT
CASSQGAGVNTEAFF
>TRBJ2-3|TRBV6-5|-|-
TGTGCCAGCAGTATGGACAACACAGATACGCAGTATTTT
CASSMDNTDTQYF
>TRBJ1-2|TRBV29-1|-|-
TGCAGCGTTGCAGAGCAGGGTTTTGACTACACCTTC
CSVAEQGFDYTF
>TRBJ2-7|TRBV14|-|-
TGTGCCAGCAGCCGACTGAATAAATACGAGCAGTACTTC
CASSRLNKYEQYF
>TRBJ1-3|TRBV21-1|-|-
TGTGCCAGCAACGTTATAGCGGAACCATCCTCATACACTGGAAACACCATATATTTT
CASNVIAEPSSYTGNTIYF